These 5 T cell receptor beta chains originate from one sample sequenced in a study of PD-L1 blockade in urothelial cancer. Clones were sequenced by immunoSEQ multiplex PCR, and TCRdb holds only the in-frame ones, with some missing. Here the sample spans about 55,000 clones, about three quarters being singletons. Documented time point: pretreatment peripheral blood. The starting material was PBMCs, obtained around atezolizumab (anti-PD-L1) treatment. Source of these receptors: a man between 70 and 80 years old with urothelial cancer.

This clone has a count of ten or more. V is TRBV12-2 and J is TRBJ1-3; TRBD1 is the table's D call and was not checked against the DNA. TRBV12-2 is marked as a pseudogene. This CDR3 has 20 amino acids. The CDR3 DNA is TGTGCAAGTCGCTTAGGCCGGGACAGGGGACCATTTTATCCTGGAAACACCATATATTTT. Encoded protein: CASRLGRDRGPFYPGNTIYF.

This chain links TRBV7-2 with TRBJ1-3; D remains unclear. This CDR3 has 13 residues. Germline V gene data show CDR1 as SGHTA and CDR2 as FQGNSA. Trimming took off 5 bases at V and 4 bases at J, with 9 bases between the two ends. As DNA, the CDR3 is TGTGCCAGCAGCCAAGCGTCGGGAAACACCATATATTTT. Encoded protein: CASSQASGNTIYF.

J is TRBJ2-1 and V is TRBV2; 11 bases align to TRBD2. The germline gives CDR1 SNHLY, CDR2 FYNNEI. The J segment lost 4 bases and the V segment lost 6 bases, leaving 8 bases of the junction unmatched. The CDR3 extends over 16 amino acids. CDR3 protein: CASSINSGGAYNEQFF. The CDR3 bases are TGTGCCAGCAGCATCAATAGCGGGGGGGCTTACAATGAGCAGTTCTTC.

V and J are TRBV11-3 and TRBJ2-7; D remains unclear. V dropped 3 bases and J dropped 0 bases, with 3 bases sitting between them. Germline CDR1 reads SGHNT; CDR2 reads YENEEA. There are 12 residues in the CDR3. CDR3 in amino acids: CASSFSSYEQYF. The CDR3 DNA reads TGTGCCAGCAGCTTTAGCTCCTACGAGCAGTACTTC. The full variable domain, completed using reference TRBV11-3 and TRBJ2-7, is EAGVVQSPRYKIIEKKQPVAFWCNPISGHNTLYWYLQNLGQGPELLIRYENEEAVDDSQLPKDRFSAERLKGVDSTLKIQPAELGDSAVYLCASSFSSYEQYFGPGTRLTVT.

This clone has just one count. The junction differs from germline at one of its ends, possibly a read error. The rearrangement uses TRBV6-5 and TRBJ2-1; D may be TRBD1 (6 bases). Germline-derived CDR1 and CDR2 are MNHEY and SVGAGI. This CDR3 region has 16 residues. The CDR3 DNA follows: TGTGCCAGCAGATACTCTCTAAGGACAGACCACAATGAGCAGTTCTTC. This encodes CASRYSLRTDHNEQFF.